This record covers a single T cell receptor (beta chain). The data stem from a study of blood T cell repertoires in COVID-19. Study details: The United States, Italy and Spain supplied acute and convalescent COVID-19 samples. In each case, the material was cDNA or gDNA derived from T cells, B-cell-depleted T cells, or PBMCs.

Adults between roughly 18 and 89 years of age took part from under 30 US areas. In the authors' workflow: Cell counts per sample came from amplifying reference gene primers. The table came from immunoSEQ multiplex PCR; TCRdb's copy has only in-frame clones and leaves some out. For V, J and clone size, that table is used; D and trimming come from the DNA. The sample carries a few hundred thousand clones, 80% to 90% recorded once. This CDR3 is built from 13 residues. J was trimmed by 7 bases and V by 9 bases; bases with no gene match: 10. Germline V gives CDR1 LNHDA, CDR2 SQIVND (reference sequence). The sequence derives from a woman in her forties with acute COVID-19. The V and J genes are TRBV19 and TRBJ1-2, with 8 bases lining up with TRBD1. Material for sequencing was PBMCs or T cells enriched from blood (not recorded which). The CDR3: CASQTGVWRGYTF. The DNA for the CDR3 is TGTGCCAGCCAGACAGGGGTATGGCGTGGCTACACCTTC.